The 10 T cell receptor beta chains presented below share a single source sample, sequenced in a study of cytomegalovirus exposure and HLA in healthy donors. Sequenced by immunoSEQ multiplex PCR; TCRdb stores in-frame clones only, minus some. The sample holds approximately 120,000 clones, 94% seen once. Sequenced: PBMCs. All receptors derive from a woman aged 18-29 years in good health and CMV-seronegative.

This chain joins TRBV7-9 and TRBJ1-1; tentative D call: TRBD1 (5 bases). Germline CDR1 reads SEHNR; CDR2 reads FQNEAQ (reference sequence). This CDR3 comprises 13 residues. The V end lost 1 base, the J end lost 4 bases, and 7 bases lay between the germline ends. The CDR3 protein is CASSLGGPTEAFF. CDR3 bases: TGTGCCAGCAGCTTAGGGGGCCCCACTGAAGCTTTCTTT.

This clone was found once. The rearrangement uses TRBV19 and TRBJ1-5; D unclear. The CDR3 runs to 23 residues. V lost 0 bases and J lost 0, with 30 bases in between. Germline values: CDR1 LNHDA, CDR2 SQIVND (reference sequence). CDR3 nucleotides: TGTGCCAGTAGTATAGAAGAGAGGGCCAACGAAGCGGCACAGCCATATAGCAATCAGCCCCAGCATTTT. Protein sequence: CASSIEERANEAAQPYSNQPQHF.

The V call is TRBV28, the J call TRBJ2-7; TRBD1 matches 7 bases. Germline loops: CDR1 MDHEN, CDR2 SYDVKM. The CDR3 runs 14 residues. The V and J ends lost 7 bases and 2 bases, in that order; junction bases with no gene match: 8. This CDR3 is CASNQQGSTYEQYF. The CDR3 DNA reads TGTGCCAGCAATCAACAGGGGTCTACCTACGAGCAGTACTTC.

V usage is TRBV2 and J usage is TRBJ2-5, with D perhaps matching TRBD1 (6 bases). Per germline, CDR1 SNHLY and CDR2 FYNNEI. V was clipped by 5 bases and J by 5 bases, with 15 bases between them. The CDR3 covers 14 residues. The CDR3 nucleotides are TGTGCCAGCAGTTCCGACAGGAGCAGTGAGACCCAGTACTTC. Translating it yields CASSSDRSSETQYF. Using reference TRBV2 and TRBJ2-5 for the parts outside the CDR3, the full variable domain is EPEVTQTPSHQVTQMGQEVILRCVPISNHLYFYWYRQILGQKVEFLVSFYNNEISEKSEIFDDQFSVERPDGSNFTLKIRSTKLEDSAMYFCASSSDRSSETQYFGPGTRLLVL.

This sequence joins TRBV5-4 and TRBJ2-7; 9 bases match TRBD1. This CDR3 contains 15 residues. Trimming took 4 bases from V and 2 from J; bases not matched to a gene: 7. CDR1 and CDR2 (germline): SGHNT, YYREEE (reference sequence). CDR3 protein: CASSPGTGKPYEQYF. The CDR3 DNA reads as TGTGCCAGCAGCCCCGGGACAGGGAAGCCCTACGAGCAGTACTTC.

The chain recombines TRBV5-4 with TRBJ1-1; D not resolved. This CDR3 region has 13 residues. The V and J ends lost 1 base and 1 base respectively, with 5 bases between them. Germline V lookup: CDR1 SGHNT, CDR2 YYREEE (reference sequence). In nucleotides, the CDR3 is TGTGCCAGCAGCTTGACGGGGAACACTGAAGCTTTCTTT. Its protein product is CASSLTGNTEAFF.

The count of this clone is one. The genes are TRBV2 and TRBJ2-7; D is uncertain. V gave up 2 bases and J gave up 5 bases, with 7 bases separating them. Looked up from germline, CDR1 is SNHLY and CDR2 is FYNNEI. CDR3 length equals 12 residues. CDR3 protein: CASSESGHEQYF. In DNA, the CDR3 is TGTGCCAGCAGTGAAAGTGGCCACGAGCAGTACTTC.

This clone showed up just once. The chain joins TRBV5-5 to TRBJ2-3; tentatively, D is TRBD2 (6 bases). The CDR3 length is 13 residues. V shed 3 bases and J shed 1 base, with 6 bases lying between them. Germline-derived CDR1 and CDR2 are SGHKS and YYEKEE (reference sequence). The CDR3 region has the DNA TGTGCCAGCAGCTGGGAGGGCACAGATACGCAGTATTTT. Protein sequence: CASSWEGTDTQYF. The complete variable domain, with remaining parts taken from reference TRBV5-5 and TRBJ2-3, reads DAGVTQSPTHLIKTRGQQVTLRCSPISGHKSVSWYQQVLGQGPQFIFQYYEKEERGRGNFPDRFSARQFPNYSSELNVNALLLGDSALYLCASSWEGTDTQYFGPGTRLTVL.

V usage is TRBV2 and J usage is TRBJ1-6; TRBD1 aligns across 7 bases. Germline V gene sequence: CDR1 SNHLY, CDR2 FYNNEI. The CDR3 length is 14 residues. V lost 3 bases and J lost 10; bases outside the gene matches: 6. CDR3 protein: CASSDNRGGSPLHF. CDR3 bases: TGTGCCAGCAGTGATAACAGGGGTGGCTCACCCCTCCACTTT.

V gene TRBV28 combines with J gene TRBJ1-5, with TRBD1 matching over 7 bases. CDR3 length: 15 amino acids. Germline V gene data show CDR1 as MDHEN and CDR2 as SYDVKM. V lost 5 bases, J lost 7 bases, and 11 bases stayed unmatched. The CDR3 here is CASSMAGGLEQPQHF. DNA for the CDR3: TGTGCCAGCAGTATGGCAGGGGGTCTAGAACAGCCCCAGCATTTT. Full variable domain (remainder filled in from reference TRBV28 and TRBJ1-5): DVKVTQSSRYLVKRTGEKVFLECVQDMDHENMFWYRQDPGLGLRLIYFSYDVKMKEKGDIPEGYSVSREKKERFSLILESASTNQTSMYLCASSMAGGLEQPQHFGDGTRLSIL.